Below are 9 T cell receptor beta chains sequenced from a single sample in a study of CD8 T cells in Susac syndrome. Random hexamers served to reverse transcribe about 0.45 to 1 ug RNA. One entry per CDR3 protein results from TCRdb running MiXCR on the immunoSEQ multiplex PCR reads. The sample comprises about 120,000 distinct CDR3 sequences, about 93% of which are singletons, and 0.11% to 0.15% rests with the top ten. Material: CD4+ T cells from PBMCs. These receptors came from a human donor in good health.

This sequence joins TRBV30 and TRBJ2-2; perhaps TRBD1 as D (6 bases). The V end was cut by 5 bases, the J end by 0 bases, with 10 bases between. In germline, CDR1 is GTSNPN, CDR2 SVGIG (reference sequence). The length of the CDR3 is 14 residues. CDR3 coding DNA: TGTGCCTGGGCCGGGACATCGAACACCGGGGAGCTGTTTTTT. Translated, it gives CAWAGTSNTGELFF.

This chain joins TRBV30 and TRBJ2-3; TRBD2 aligns across 11 bases. The V and J ends lost 4 bases and 4 bases, in that order; junction bases with no gene match: 1. The germline gives CDR1 GTSNPN, CDR2 SVGIG (reference sequence). The CDR3 runs to 13 residues. This chain's CDR3 is CAWKLAGADTQYF. Here the CDR3 DNA reads TGTGCCTGGAAACTAGCGGGAGCAGATACGCAGTATTTT. Based on the CDR3 plus reference TRBV30 and TRBJ2-3, the full variable domain is SQTIHQWPATLVQPVGSPLSLECTVEGTSNPNLYWYRQAAGRGLQLLFYSVGIGQISSEVPQNLSASRPQDRQFILSSKKLLLSDSGFYLCAWKLAGADTQYFGPGTRLTVL.

The chain recombines TRBV3-1 with TRBJ2-2; 7 bases fit TRBD1. Germline lookup yields CDR1 LGHDT and CDR2 YNNKEL (reference sequence). J lost 5 bases, V lost 1 base, and 10 bases had no gene match. CDR3 length: 17 amino acids. CDR3 protein: CASSQGGSGGPTGELFF. The DNA of the CDR3 is TGTGCCAGCAGCCAAGGCGGCTCAGGGGGACCAACCGGGGAGCTGTTTTTT.

V usage is TRBV7-2 and J usage is TRBJ2-3; 7 bases are a match to TRBD2. Per germline, CDR1 SGHTA and CDR2 FQGNSA. This CDR3 is built from 14 residues. V dropped 2 bases and J dropped 6; count of bases not matched to a gene: 5. Written as DNA, the CDR3 is TGTGCCAGCAGCTTAAATGGGGGAGGGGATACGCAGTATTTT. The encoded protein is CASSLNGGGDTQYF. The full variable domain, rest sourced from reference TRBV7-2 and TRBJ2-3, is GAGVSQSPSNKVTEKGKDVELRCDPISGHTALYWYRQSLGQGLEFLIYFQGNSAPDKSGLPSDRFSAERTGGSVSTLTIQRTQQEDSAVYLCASSLNGGGDTQYFGPGTRLTVL.

V gene TRBV18 combines with J gene TRBJ1-5, with 9 nucleotides matching TRBD1. The CDR3 runs 14 residues. V was clipped by 4 bases and J by 7 bases; unmatched bases: 5. Germline V gene data show CDR1 as KGHSH and CDR2 as LQKENI. The CDR3 reads CASSQQGAVQPQHF. The CDR3 bases are TGTGCCAGCTCACAACAGGGGGCTGTACAGCCCCAGCATTTT. The variable domain in full, completed from reference TRBV18 and TRBJ1-5, reads NAGVMQNPRHLVRRRGQEARLRCSPMKGHSHVYWYRQLPEEGLKFMVYLQKENIIDESGMPKERFSAEFPKEGPSILRIQQVVRGDSAAYFCASSQQGAVQPQHFGDGTRLSIL.

V and J are TRBV5-6 and TRBJ1-1; no clear D gene. Germline loops: CDR1 SGHDT, CDR2 YYEEEE. V shed 2 bases and J shed 4 bases, with 6 bases lying between them. This CDR3 is 12 amino acids long. This CDR3 is CASSFSSTEAFF. The CDR3, as DNA: TGTGCCAGCAGCTTTAGTTCCACTGAAGCTTTCTTT.

V gene TRBV5-1 combines with J gene TRBJ2-5; D is possibly TRBD2 (6 bases). The CDR3 is 14 residues long. The V end was cut by 3 bases, the J end by 3 bases, with 12 bases between. The germline gives CDR1 SGHRS, CDR2 YFSETQ. In nucleotides, the CDR3 is TGCGCCAGCAGCTCACTTCGCGGGGAAGAGACCCAGTACTTC. This sequence encodes CASSSLRGEETQYF. The complete variable domain, with remaining parts taken from reference TRBV5-1 and TRBJ2-5, reads KAGVTQTPRYLIKTRGQQVTLSCSPISGHRSVSWYQQTPGQGLQFLFEYFSETQRNKGNFPGRFSGRQFSNSRSEMNVSTLELGDSALYLCASSSLRGEETQYFGPGTRLLVL.

The chain has TRBV6-2 or TRBV6-3 and TRBJ2-7; TRBD2 matches at 7 bases. Germline trimming cut 4 bases from V and 3 bases from J; bases unmatched to any gene: 9. Germline CDR1 MNHEY, CDR2 SVGEGT. The CDR3 runs to 15 residues. The CDR3 protein is CASSWERGANYEQYF. The DNA of the CDR3 is TGTGCCAGCAGTTGGGAGCGGGGTGCCAACTACGAGCAGTACTTC.

This clonotype was seen just once. The chain is built from TRBV6-1 and TRBJ2-5; D may be TRBD1 (5 bases). Between the trimmed V and J ends, which lost 6 bases and 1 base, there was a span of 18 bases. The CDR3 has 16 residues. Germline V gene data show CDR1 as MNHNS and CDR2 as SASEGT. CDR3: CASSLRRGGRQETQYF. As DNA, the CDR3 is TGTGCCAGCAGCCTCCGTAGGGGCGGTCGCCAAGAGACCCAGTACTTC.